The present TCR beta chain was sequenced within a study of OX40 agonist ivuxolimab in advanced cancers. Study-wide context: The treatment was a fully human IgG2 OX40 agonist, ivuxolimab. All patients had ivuxolimab intravenously every 2 weeks at 0.01 to 10 mg/kg.

CDR3 length: 18 amino acids. The ends were cut back, 4 bases at V and 0 bases at J, with 20 bases in the middle. Per the germline V gene, CDR1 is MNHEY and CDR2 is SMNVEV (reference sequence). Findings and limits, study-wide: CD8+ T cells showed, on average, more clonal expansion than CD4+ cells.

Using immunoSEQ multiplex PCR, the repertoire was profiled, and TCRdb retains in-frame clones only, with some absent. The table lists 44,000 or so clones, more than 75% of them singletons. Details on this clone: Antigen: not known.

The sample in question was CD4+ or CD8+ T cells sorted from blood, obtained in a trial of the OX40 agonist ivuxolimab. The TCR originated in an adult with an advanced solid tumor such as melanoma, head and neck, liver or kidney cancer. The chain joins TRBV27 to TRBJ2-3; D gene unclear. The chain's CDR3 is CASSSSVNTLKSTDTQYF. The CDR3 DNA reads TGTGCCAGCAGTTCCTCGGTGAATACCCTAAAAAGCACAGATACGCAGTATTTT.